The table lists the clone carrying this TCR beta chain with many counts. V lost 3 bases, J lost 6 bases, and 8 bases lay in between. CDR1 is DFQATT and CDR2 is SNEGSKA in the germline V gene (reference sequence). The CDR3 contains 11 residues. The data were obtained in a study of metastatic and nonmetastatic thyroid tumors. Study as a whole: The comparison covered peripheral blood and tumor or nodule tissue in malignant and benign thyroid patients.

Until they underwent thyroid surgery, no patient had received any treatment. MiXCR re-clonotyped the PCR reads for TCRdb. The sample carries about 53,000 clones, about 20% recorded once. Sequences were obtained from blood. This sequence joins TRBV20-1 and TRBJ1-1; D gene ambiguous. The receptor was isolated from a female donor with papillary thyroid cancer or a benign thyroid nodule (not recorded which). Some clones in this sample may be carry-over from other donors' samples. The CDR3 sequence is CSASVDPEAFF. The CDR3 DNA follows: TGCAGTGCTAGTGTTGACCCTGAAGCTTTCTTT.